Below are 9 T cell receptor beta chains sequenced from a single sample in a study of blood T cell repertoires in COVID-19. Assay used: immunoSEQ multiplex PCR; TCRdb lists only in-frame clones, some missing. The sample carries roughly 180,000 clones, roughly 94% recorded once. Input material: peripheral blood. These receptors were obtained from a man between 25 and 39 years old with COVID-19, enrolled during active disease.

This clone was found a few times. This CDR3 is CASSASSDTQYF. The CDR3 DNA follows: TGTGCCAGCAGCGCGAGTTCAGATACGCAGTATTTT. The chain couples TRBV27 to TRBJ2-3, with unresolved D. CDR1 and CDR2 (germline): MNHEY, SMNVEV (reference sequence). The germline V and J ends were trimmed by 6 bases and 4 bases, with 8 bases remaining between them. The CDR3 consists of 12 residues.

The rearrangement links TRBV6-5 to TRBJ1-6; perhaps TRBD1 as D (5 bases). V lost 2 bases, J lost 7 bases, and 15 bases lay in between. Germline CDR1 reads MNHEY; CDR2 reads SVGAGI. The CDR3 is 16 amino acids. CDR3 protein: CASSYTGQLGNSPLHF. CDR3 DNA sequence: TGTGCCAGCAGTTACACAGGACAACTTGGGAATTCACCCCTCCACTTT.

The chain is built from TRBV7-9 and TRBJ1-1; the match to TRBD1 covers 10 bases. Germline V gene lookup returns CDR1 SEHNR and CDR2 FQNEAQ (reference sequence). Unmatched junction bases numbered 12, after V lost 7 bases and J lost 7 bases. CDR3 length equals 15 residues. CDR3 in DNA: TGTGCCAGCATCAAAGGGATTGGGACAGGGGTTGAAGCTTTCTTT. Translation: CASIKGIGTGVEAFF.

CDR3 amino acids: CASGSNPGPNTEAFF. CDR3 nucleotides: TGTGCTAGTGGTTCGAACCCTGGCCCGAACACTGAAGCTTTCTTT. This chain connects TRBV12-5 to TRBJ1-1; D uncertain. The CDR3 spans 15 residues. Germline lookup yields CDR1 LGHNT and CDR2 FRNRAP. V gave up 4 bases and J gave up 1 base, with 13 bases separating them. The variable domain in full, with the rest retrieved from reference TRBV12-5 and TRBJ1-1, is DARVTQTPRHKVTEMGQEVTMRCQPILGHNTVFWYRQTMMQGLELLAYFRNRAPLDDSGMPKDRFSAEMPDATLATLKIQPSEPRDSAVYFCASGSNPGPNTEAFFGQGTRLTVV.

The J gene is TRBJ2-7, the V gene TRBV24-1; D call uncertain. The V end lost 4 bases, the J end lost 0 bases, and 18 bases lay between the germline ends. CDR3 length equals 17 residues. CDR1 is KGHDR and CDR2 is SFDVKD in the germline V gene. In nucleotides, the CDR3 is TGTGCCACCAGTGAACCAAAACTCACGGTTCTCTCCTACGAGCAGTACTTC. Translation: CATSEPKLTVLSYEQYF.

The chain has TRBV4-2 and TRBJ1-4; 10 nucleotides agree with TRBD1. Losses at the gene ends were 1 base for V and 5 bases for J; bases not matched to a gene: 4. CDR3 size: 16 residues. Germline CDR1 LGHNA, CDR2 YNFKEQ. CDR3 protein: CASSQGQGAINEKLFF. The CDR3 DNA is TGTGCCAGCAGCCAAGGACAGGGGGCGATAAATGAAAAACTGTTTTTT.

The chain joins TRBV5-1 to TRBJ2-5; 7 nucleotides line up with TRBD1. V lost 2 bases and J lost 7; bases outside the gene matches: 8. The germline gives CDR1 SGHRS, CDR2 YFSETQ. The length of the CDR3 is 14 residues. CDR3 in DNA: TGCGCCAGCAGCTTCCAGGGGGAGAGGGGGACCCAGTACTTC. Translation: CASSFQGERGTQYF.

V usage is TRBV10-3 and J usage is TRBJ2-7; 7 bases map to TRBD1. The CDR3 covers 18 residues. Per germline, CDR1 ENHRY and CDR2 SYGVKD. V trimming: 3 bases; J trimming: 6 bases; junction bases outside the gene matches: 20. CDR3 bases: TGTGCCATCAGTGATACAGGGGCCCCGGTTGGCCCTAGGACCGAGCAGTACTTC. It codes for CAISDTGAPVGPRTEQYF.

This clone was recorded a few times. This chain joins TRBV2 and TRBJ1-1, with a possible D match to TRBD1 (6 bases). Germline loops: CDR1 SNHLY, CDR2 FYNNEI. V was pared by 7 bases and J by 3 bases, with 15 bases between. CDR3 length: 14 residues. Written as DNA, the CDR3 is TGTGCCAGCAAATCGGCAGGGGTGGACACTGAAGCTTTCTTT. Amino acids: CASKSAGVDTEAFF.